This T cell receptor beta chain stems from a study of blood T cell repertoires in COVID-19. Study-wide context: Researchers got acute and convalescent COVID-19 samples from the United States, Italy and Spain.

Clones were sequenced by immunoSEQ multiplex PCR, and TCRdb holds only the in-frame ones, with some missing. The sample has hundreds of thousands of clones, around 82% seen once. The study drew participants aged 18 to 89 years from fewer than 30 US areas. Looked up from germline, CDR1 is MRHNA and CDR2 is SNTAGT. This CDR3 spans 13 amino acids. V was trimmed by 5 bases and J by 7 bases, leaving 14 bases between them. What was sequenced was PBMCs or T cells enriched from blood (not recorded which). The genes are TRBV6-4 and TRBJ1-1, with a weak D call TRBD1 (6 bases). The receptor was isolated from a woman aged 40 to 50 who had been exposed to COVID-19. CDR3 in amino acids: CASSPTGNGEAFF. The CDR3 DNA is TGTGCCAGCAGTCCGACAGGAAATGGTGAAGCTTTCTTT.